This entry describes one TCR beta chain. What it recognizes is unknown. This record comes from a study of T cell responses to AZD1222 COVID-19 vaccine. As for the study in general: Some second doses came at about 4 weeks and others at about 12 weeks; these were pooled.

Overall study findings and caveats: Repertoire samples came only from after the peak T cell response. The study found vaccine-associated CD4 TCRs spanning spike, dominant at 160-218 and 743-854.

This CDR3 spans 11 amino acids. Trimming shortened V by 8 bases and J by 10 bases, and 11 bases separated the two germline ends. The germline V gene has CDR1 MNHEY and CDR2 SVGAGI. TCRdb keeps only in-frame clones here, not all; method: immunoSEQ multiplex PCR. The table has 100,000 to 150,000 clones, approximately 87% seen once. The chain links TRBV6-5 to TRBJ2-2; D may be TRBD1 or TRBD2 (5 bases each). The receptor's source is an adult in good health. The input for sequencing was peripheral blood, taken on day 0 of AZD1222 vaccination. CDR3 DNA sequence: TGTGCCAGCGGAGAGGGGCAGGAGCTGTTTTTT. Its protein is CASGEGQELFF.